This is a list of T cell receptor beta chains from one sample in a study of shared clonotypes between healthy human individuals. The method was immunoSEQ multiplex PCR; TCRdb's version includes in-frame clones alone and lacks a portion of them. The table shows about 1,800,000 clones, with about 95% occurring only once. The specimen sequenced was naive CD8+ T cells sorted from blood. Source of these receptors: a man younger than 35 in good health. Each CDR3 is given with its conserved first and last residue. The size entry is marked missing in some rows and otherwise reads once, few, many or a size class.

v_call	j_call	clone_size	cdr3_aa
TRBV21-1	TRBJ2-7	.	CASSKEGGKFYEQYF
TRBV6-1	TRBJ2-5	.	CASRGQAGGTQYF
TRBV7-9	TRBJ1-5	.	CASSLAGTGDSQPQHF
TRBV4-1	TRBJ2-1	.	CASSHGGFGGISYNEQFF
TRBV25-1	TRBJ2-7	.	CASSEGFLQAF
TRBV5-6	TRBJ2-2	.	CASSLGGENTGELFF
TRBV27	TRBJ1-6	.	CASSLSNPTMSNSPLHF
TRBV6-5	TRBJ2-7	.	CASSSGSLAYGYEQYF
TRBV27	TRBJ2-7	.	CASSLDRAGSYEQYF
TRBV13	TRBJ2-5	.	CASSLGGLAGYETQYF
TRBV28	TRBJ1-4	.	CASSLLAIATNEKLFF
TRBV6-5	TRBJ1-6	once	CASSYGQGFNSPLHF
TRBV5-4	TRBJ2-2	.	CASSFSGLGELFF
TRBV6-6	TRBJ1-1	.	CASSVTGERTEAFF
TRBV4-1	TRBJ2-1	.	CASSPPGRDEQFF
TRBV2	TRBJ1-3	.	CASSGGQFGNTIYF
TRBV6-6	TRBJ1-2	.	CASSYIDREDGYTF
TRBV15	TRBJ2-2	.	CATSSTGQVLNGELFF
TRBV19	TRBJ1-1	.	CASSIGWHTEAFF
TRBV7-9	TRBJ2-3	.	CASSLVFTDTQYF
TRBV10-3	TRBJ1-2	once	CAISEPEQGPNYGYTF
TRBV7-9	TRBJ2-5	.	CASEGTSGDQETQYF
TRBV20-1	TRBJ1-1	.	CSAIQGTEAFF
TRBV6-5	TRBJ1-4	.	CASSFFQGDEKLFF
TRBV6-1	TRBJ1-5	.	CASSEVVGYGQPQHF
TRBV7-8	TRBJ2-1	.	CASTISLAGDEQFF
TRBV11-2	TRBJ2-7	.	CASTSQSLSYEQYF
TRBV25-1	TRBJ2-7	.	CASSEYSGYGYEQYF
TRBV9	TRBJ1-2	.	CASTISGDYGYTF
TRBV10-3	TRBJ2-7	.	CAIRTGTGNYEQYF
TRBV28	TRBJ1-5	.	CASSFGGERMYQPQHF